The rows below give T cell receptor beta chains drawn from one sample of a study of Ad26.COV2.S vaccination and SARS-CoV-2 variants. Repertoires were generated with immunoSEQ multiplex PCR, while TCRdb's copy carries only in-frame clones and drops some. The sample has 97,000 or so clones, 80% seen once. This specimen consisted of peripheral blood, obtained after recovery from COVID-19. The receptors come from a human donor who had recovered from COVID-19. Both conserved end residues are part of each CDR3. D genes are given only for firm matches. Only part of the rows carry a size: once, few, many, or a class if the clone is expanded.

J gene: TRBJ1-3
V gene: TRBV19
clone size: .
D gene: .
CDR3 protein: CATGTQPGNTIYF
CDR3 DNA: TGTGCCACCGGGACACAGCCTGGAAACACCATATATTTT

J gene: TRBJ1-1
V gene: TRBV19
clone size: .
D gene: TRBD1
CDR3 protein: CASQIDRANTEAFF
CDR3 DNA: TGTGCCAGTCAGATCGACAGGGCGAACACTGAAGCTTTCTTT

J gene: TRBJ1-5
V gene: TRBV13
clone size: .
D gene: .
CDR3 protein: CASSFRGGGDFQPQHF
CDR3 DNA: TGTGCCAGCAGCTTCCGGGGCGGGGGGGATTTTCAGCCCCAGCATTTT

J gene: TRBJ1-3
V gene: TRBV30
clone size: few
D gene: .
CDR3 protein: CAWSVMGNTIYF
CDR3 DNA: TGTGCCTGGAGTGTAATGGGAAACACCATATATTTT

J gene: TRBJ1-6
V gene: TRBV30
clone size: few
D gene: .
CDR3 protein: CAWSVGDRTNSPLHF
CDR3 DNA: TGTGCCTGGAGTGTAGGTGACAGGACGAATTCACCCCTCCACTTT

J gene: TRBJ1-1
V gene: TRBV29-1
clone size: .
D gene: .
CDR3 protein: CSAALGGSIAEAFF
CDR3 DNA: TGCAGCGCTGCTTTGGGGGGGTCGATCGCTGAAGCTTTCTTT

J gene: TRBJ2-1
V gene: TRBV28
clone size: .
D gene: TRBD2
CDR3 protein: CASSLRTSGDHYNEQFF
CDR3 DNA: TGTGCCAGCAGTTTAAGGACTAGCGGGGATCATTACAATGAGCAGTTCTTC

J gene: TRBJ2-7
V gene: TRBV7-2
clone size: .
D gene: TRBD1
CDR3 protein: CASSLGDRGLYEQYF
CDR3 DNA: TGTGCCAGCAGCTTGGGGGACAGGGGGCTTTACGAGCAGTACTTC

J gene: TRBJ1-1
V gene: TRBV9
clone size: .
D gene: TRBD1
CDR3 protein: CASSLWDRLNTEAFF
CDR3 DNA: TGTGCCAGCAGCTTATGGGACAGACTGAACACTGAAGCTTTCTTT

J gene: TRBJ1-4
V gene: TRBV27
clone size: .
D gene: .
CDR3 protein: CASSLKAASNEKLFF
CDR3 DNA: TGTGCCAGCAGTTTAAAGGCAGCCTCTAATGAAAAACTGTTTTTT

J gene: TRBJ2-7
V gene: TRBV6-1
clone size: .
D gene: TRBD1
CDR3 protein: CASSESGTGGIEQYF
CDR3 DNA: TGTGCCAGCAGTGAATCCGGGACAGGGGGGATCGAGCAGTACTTC

J gene: TRBJ1-2
V gene: TRBV7-9
clone size: few
D gene: TRBD1
CDR3 protein: CASSHRDSGGYTF
CDR3 DNA: TGTGCCAGCAGCCATAGGGACAGTGGAGGCTACACCTTC